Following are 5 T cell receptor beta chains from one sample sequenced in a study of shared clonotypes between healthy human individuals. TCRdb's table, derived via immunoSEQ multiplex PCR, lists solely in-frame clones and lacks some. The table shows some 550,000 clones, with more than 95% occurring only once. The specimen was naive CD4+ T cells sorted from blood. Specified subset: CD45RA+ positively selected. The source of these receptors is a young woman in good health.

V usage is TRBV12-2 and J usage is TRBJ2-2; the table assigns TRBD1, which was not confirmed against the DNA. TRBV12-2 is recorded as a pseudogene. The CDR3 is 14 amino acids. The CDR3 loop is CASRAGQGDGELFF. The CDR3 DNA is TGTGCAAGTCGCGCGGGACAGGGGGACGGGGAGCTGTTTTTT.

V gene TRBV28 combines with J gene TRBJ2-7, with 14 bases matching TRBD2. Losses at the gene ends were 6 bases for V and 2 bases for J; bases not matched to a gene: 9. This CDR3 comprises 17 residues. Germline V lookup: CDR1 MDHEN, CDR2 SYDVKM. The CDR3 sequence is CASSSIGLAGGAYEQYF. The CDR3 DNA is TGTGCCAGCAGCTCAATAGGACTAGCGGGAGGAGCCTACGAGCAGTACTTC.

CDR3 bases: TGCGCCAGCAGCTTGGGTGGGGACAGGGGTGAAAAACTGTTTTTT. It yields the protein CASSLGGDRGEKLFF. The chain uses TRBV5-1 and TRBJ1-4, with 10 bases matching TRBD1. Losses at the gene ends were 0 bases for V and 7 bases for J; bases not matched to a gene: 3. The CDR3 has 15 amino acids. CDR1 and CDR2 (germline): SGHRS, YFSETQ.

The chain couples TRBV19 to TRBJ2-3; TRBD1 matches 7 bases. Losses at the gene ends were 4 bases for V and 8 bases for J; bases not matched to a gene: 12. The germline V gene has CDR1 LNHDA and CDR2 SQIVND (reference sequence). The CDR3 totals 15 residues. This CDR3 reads CASSKAFSTGVTQYF. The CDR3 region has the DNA TGTGCCAGTAGTAAAGCCTTCTCAACAGGGGTTACGCAGTATTTT.

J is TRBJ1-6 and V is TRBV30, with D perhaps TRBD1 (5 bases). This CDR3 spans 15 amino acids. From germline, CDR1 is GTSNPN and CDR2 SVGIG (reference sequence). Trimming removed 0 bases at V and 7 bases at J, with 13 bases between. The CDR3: CAWSVLEGRNSPLHF. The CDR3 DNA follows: TGTGCCTGGAGTGTATTGGAGGGGCGGAATTCACCCCTCCACTTT.